Listed below are T cell receptor beta chains from one sample, sequenced in a study of early T cells in non-severe SARS-CoV-2 infection. A single record per CDR3 protein comes from TCRdb applying MiXCR to the 5' RACE reads. The top ten hold roughly a tenth of the sample, which has 45,000 to 55,000 distinct CDR3 sequences, 11% seen once. Sequencing used whole blood. These receptors were collected from an adult who was a healthcare worker with PCR-confirmed SARS-CoV-2 infection or an uninfected control (not recorded which). Each CDR3 is given with its conserved first and last residue. D genes are given only for firm matches. Expanded clones are given a class, and other clones once, few, many or no size at all.

TRBD2,TRBJ2-1,TRBV6-5,-,CASSYLAGESYNEQFF,TGTGCCAGCAGTTACTTAGCGGGAGAATCCTACAATGAGCAGTTCTTC
TRBD1,TRBJ2-7,TRBV4-1,many,CASSHPGQGRGEQYF,TGCGCCAGCAGCCATCCGGGACAGGGTCGTGGCGAGCAGTACTTC
-,TRBJ1-5,TRBV5-5,-,CASSDDIKSNQPQHF,TGTGCCAGCAGCGACGACATAAAATCGAATCAGCCCCAGCATTTT
-,TRBJ2-6,TRBV6-1,-,CASSERIGWSGANVLTF,TGTGCCAGCAGTGAGAGGATCGGGTGGTCTGGGGCCAACGTCCTGACTTTC
-,TRBJ1-4,TRBV12-3/TRBV12-4,many,CASSLGGTTNEKLFF,TGTGCCAGCAGTTTAGGTGGAACAACTAATGAAAAACTGTTTTTT
-,TRBJ1-4,TRBV11-2,many,CASSSTGTRPGEKLFF,TGTGCCAGCAGTTCCACAGGGACCCGGCCCGGTGAAAAACTGTTTTTT
TRBD2,TRBJ2-3,TRBV3-1,few,CASSQVIWLAGGRTDTQYF,TGTGCCAGCAGCCAAGTTATATGGTTAGCGGGAGGGCGCACAGATACGCAGTATTTT
TRBD1,TRBJ2-5,TRBV6-2/TRBV6-3,few,CASTLRTGKETQYF,TGTGCCAGCACCCTACGGACAGGGAAAGAGACCCAGTACTTC
-,TRBJ2-4,TRBV28,few,CASSSQAGNIQYF,TGTGCCAGCAGTTCTCAAGCAGGAAACATTCAGTACTTC
-,TRBJ2-5,TRBV5-4,-,CASSPTSGFQETQYF,TGTGCCAGCAGCCCAACGTCCGGATTCCAAGAGACCCAGTACTTC
-,TRBJ1-1,TRBV29-1,few,CSAMDKKNTEAFF,TGCAGCGCCATGGACAAGAAGAACACTGAAGCTTTCTTT
-,TRBJ2-1,TRBV3-1,-,CASSQSRTGAYNEQFF,TGTGCCAGCAGCCAATCACGGACCGGGGCCTACAATGAGCAGTTCTTC
TRBD2,TRBJ2-3,TRBV19,-,CASSGDSGGAVDTQYF,TGTGCCAGTAGTGGTGATAGCGGGGGGGCCGTAGATACGCAGTATTTT
TRBD2,TRBJ2-5,TRBV7-2,many,CASSLGNLAGGKETQYF,TGTGCCAGCAGCTTAGGGAATCTAGCGGGGGGTAAAGAGACCCAGTACTTC
-,TRBJ2-2,TRBV4-1,-,CASSQTHGTGELFF,TGCGCCAGCAGCCAGACGCACGGGACCGGGGAGCTGTTTTTT
TRBD2,TRBJ2-1,TRBV5-6,many,CASSLGPGLAGVPASYEQFF,TGTGCCAGCAGCTTGGGTCCGGGGCTAGCGGGAGTCCCTGCATCATATGAGCAGTTCTTC
-,TRBJ2-7,TRBV18,many,CASSPRVGEQYF,TGTGCCAGCTCACCTCGGGTTGGAGAGCAGTACTTC
-,TRBJ2-2,TRBV11-2,-,CASSFLKQANTGELFF,TGTGCCAGCAGCTTTTTGAAACAAGCGAACACCGGGGAGCTGTTTTTT
TRBD2,TRBJ2-2,TRBV24-1,-,CATGTSGDDRPTGELFF,TGTGCCACCGGGACTAGCGGCGACGATAGACCTACCGGGGAGCTGTTTTTT
TRBD1,TRBJ1-2,TRBV5-6,few,CASSFSRGFVGGYTF,TGTGCCAGCAGCTTTAGCAGGGGGTTTGTCGGTGGCTACACCTTC
-,TRBJ2-7,TRBV15,-,CATSRGADEQYF,TGTGCCACCAGCAGAGGCGCGGACGAGCAGTACTTC
-,TRBJ1-5,TRBV29-1,-,CSVEEGAGNSNQPQHF,TGCAGCGTTGAAGAGGGGGCGGGAAATAGCAATCAGCCCCAGCATTTT
TRBD1,TRBJ1-1,TRBV12-3/TRBV12-4,-,CASSPHSDRENTEAFF,TGTGCCAGCAGTCCCCATTCGGACAGGGAGAACACTGAAGCTTTCTTT
-,TRBJ1-2,TRBV6-5,many,CASSGEDGYTF,TGTGCCAGCAGTGGGGAGGATGGCTACACCTTC
-,TRBJ1-3,TRBV10-2,-,CASSDRSLSGNTIYF,TGCGCCAGCAGTGATCGCAGCTTATCTGGAAACACCATATATTTT
TRBD2,TRBJ2-1,TRBV7-9,few,CASSFNSGRGNEQFF,TGTGCCAGCAGCTTTAATAGCGGGAGAGGTAATGAGCAGTTCTTC
-,TRBJ2-5,TRBV28,-,CASSRAGRGETQYF,TGTGCCAGCAGCCGGGCGGGCAGGGGTGAGACCCAGTACTTC
-,TRBJ2-3,TRBV29-1,few,CSVGRQNTQYF,TGCAGCGTTGGTCGACAGAATACGCAGTATTTT
-,TRBJ2-3,TRBV5-1,few,CASSKGDTIYTDTQYF,TGCGCCAGCAGCAAGGGGGACACGATTTATACAGATACGCAGTATTTT
TRBD1,TRBJ1-1,TRBV11-2,once,CASSLRTGRMNTEAFF,TGTGCCAGCAGCTTGAGGACAGGGCGAATGAACACTGAAGCTTTCTTT
-,TRBJ2-1,TRBV11-1,many,CASSFLSSQYNEQFF,TGTGCCAGCAGCTTTTTATCTAGTCAATACAATGAGCAGTTCTTC
TRBD1,TRBJ2-1,TRBV29-1,-,CSVEVGTVNYNEQFF,TGCAGCGTTGAAGTGGGGACAGTGAACTACAATGAGCAGTTCTTC
-,TRBJ2-1,TRBV24-1,many,CATSEGSEQFF,TGTGCCACCAGTGAGGGTTCAGAGCAGTTCTTC
-,TRBJ1-5,TRBV19,few,CASSIAARGGNQPQHF,TGTGCCAGTAGTATAGCAGCTCGCGGCGGCAATCAGCCCCAGCATTTT
TRBD2,TRBJ2-1,TRBV9,few,CASSVVEQPGLAIDEQFF,TGTGCCAGCAGCGTAGTAGAACAACCCGGACTAGCGATCGATGAGCAGTTCTTC
-,TRBJ1-1,TRBV12-3/TRBV12-4,many,CASTAGQNTEAFF,TGTGCCAGCACCGCGGGACAGAACACTGAAGCTTTCTTT
TRBD1,TRBJ1-3,TRBV5-1,many,CASSLMGQGYGDTIYF,TGCGCCAGCAGCTTGATGGGACAGGGGTATGGAGACACCATATATTTT
-,TRBJ2-3,TRBV29-1,-,CSVDLPGGWDTQYF,TGCAGCGTTGACCTCCCAGGAGGATGGGATACGCAGTATTTT
TRBD1,TRBJ1-2,TRBV19,-,CASMTGNYGYTF,TGTGCCAGTATGACAGGGAACTATGGCTACACCTTC
TRBD1,TRBJ2-2,TRBV30,few,CAWSSYRGKAGELFF,TGTGCCTGGAGTTCATACAGGGGAAAGGCCGGGGAGCTGTTTTTT